This T cell receptor beta chain was profiled in a study of shared clonotypes between healthy human individuals. About the research overall: The study drew on a couple of women and a few men aged 18 to 49 as donors.

Each CD8 memory set brought CD45RO+ cells together with CCR7-negative CD45RA+ TemRA cells. General study points: The study found about 5% of naive CD4 clonotypes shared across a handful of donors.

With regard to this clone: Its specificity is not known.

CDR1 and CDR2 from the germline V gene are SQVTM and ANQGSEA. Trimming took 6 bases from V and 6 from J, leaving 8 bases between them. CDR3 length equals 10 residues. Each cell subset's genomic DNA was divided evenly among several immunoSEQ plates. Here immunoSEQ multiplex PCR was the method, and the copy in TCRdb shows in-frame clones only, minus some. The table has 650,000 to 700,000 clones, 80% to 95% seen once; the top ten hold more than 30%. Input material: memory CD8+ T cells from PBMCs. Documented subset: CD45RO+ cells pooled with CCR7-negative TemRA cells. The chain couples TRBV29-1 to TRBJ1-1; TRBD1 is a possible D gene (5 bases). The sequence was obtained from a man between 18 and 29 years old in good health. Some clones in this sample may be carry-over from other donors' samples. CDR3 loop: CSVWGPEAFF. The CDR3 DNA reads as TGCAGCGTGTGGGGCCCTGAAGCTTTCTTT.